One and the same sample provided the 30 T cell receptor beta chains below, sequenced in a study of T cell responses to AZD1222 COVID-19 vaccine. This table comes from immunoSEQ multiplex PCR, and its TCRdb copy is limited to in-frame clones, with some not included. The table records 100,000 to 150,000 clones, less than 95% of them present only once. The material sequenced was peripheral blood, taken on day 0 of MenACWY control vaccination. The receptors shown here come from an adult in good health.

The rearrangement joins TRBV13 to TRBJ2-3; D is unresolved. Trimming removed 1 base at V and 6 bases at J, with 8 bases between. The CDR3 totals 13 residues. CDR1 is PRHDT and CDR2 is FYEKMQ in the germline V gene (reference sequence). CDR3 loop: CASSLDLSDTQYF. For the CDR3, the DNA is TGTGCCAGCAGCTTAGACCTGTCGGATACGCAGTATTTT.

The CDR3 reads CASSILPGEECTF. The CDR3 coding sequence is TGTGCCAGTAGTATTCTTCCAGGGGAAGAGTGCACCTTC. The V gene is TRBV19, the J gene TRBJ1-2; D is possibly TRBD1 (6 bases). Germline values: CDR1 LNHDA, CDR2 SQIVND (reference sequence). The CDR3 spans 13 residues. The V end was cut by 3 bases, the J end by 13 bases, with 18 bases between.

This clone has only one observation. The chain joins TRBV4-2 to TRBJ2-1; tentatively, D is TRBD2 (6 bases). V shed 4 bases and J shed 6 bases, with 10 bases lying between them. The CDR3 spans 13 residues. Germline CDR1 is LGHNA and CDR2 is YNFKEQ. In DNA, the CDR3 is TGTGCCAGCAGCCGGACGGGAGTCAATGAGCAGTTCTTC. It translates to CASSRTGVNEQFF.

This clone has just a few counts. The CDR3 sequence: CASSPHPDNYEQYV. In nucleotides, the CDR3 is TGTGCCAGCAGTCCCCATCCGGATAACTACGAGCAGTACGTC. The gene calls are TRBV2 and TRBJ2-7; D unresolved. The germline V and J ends were trimmed by 5 bases and 3 bases, with 14 bases remaining between them. In germline, CDR1 is SNHLY, CDR2 FYNNEI. This CDR3 comprises 14 residues.

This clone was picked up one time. The CDR3 loop reads CASSQGGAGVTYNEQFF. CDR3 sequence (DNA): TGCGCCAGCAGCCAAGGAGGGGCGGGAGTGACCTACAATGAGCAGTTCTTC. The chain has TRBV4-1 and TRBJ2-1; 7 bases line up with TRBD2. The CDR3 consists of 17 residues. Looked up from germline, CDR1 is MGHRA and CDR2 is YSYEKL. V dropped 1 base and J dropped 2; count of bases not matched to a gene: 8.

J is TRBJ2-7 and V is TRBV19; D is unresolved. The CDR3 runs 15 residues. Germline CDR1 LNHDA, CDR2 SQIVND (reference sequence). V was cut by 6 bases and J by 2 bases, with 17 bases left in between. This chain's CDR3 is CASRPHVTQPYEQYV. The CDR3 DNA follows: TGTGCCAGTAGACCCCACGTTACCCAACCCTACGAGCAGTACGTC.

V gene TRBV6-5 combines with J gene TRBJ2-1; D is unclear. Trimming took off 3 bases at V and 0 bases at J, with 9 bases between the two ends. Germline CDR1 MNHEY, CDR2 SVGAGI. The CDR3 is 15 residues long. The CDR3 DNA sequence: TGTGCCAGCAGTTATGCGGCCCCCTCCTACAATGAGCAGTTCTTC. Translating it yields CASSYAAPSYNEQFF.

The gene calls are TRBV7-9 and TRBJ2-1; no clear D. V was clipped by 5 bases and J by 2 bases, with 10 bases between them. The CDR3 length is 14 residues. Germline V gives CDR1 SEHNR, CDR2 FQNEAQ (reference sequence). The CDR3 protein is CASSLQATYNEQFF. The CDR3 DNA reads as TGTGCCAGCAGCCTCCAGGCTACCTACAATGAGCAGTTCTTC.

CDR3 residues: CASSPIAGGDTQYF. CDR3 coding DNA: TGTGCCAGTAGTCCCATAGCGGGAGGAGATACGCAGTATTTT. This chain links TRBV19 with TRBJ2-3; the match to TRBD2 covers 10 bases. The ends lost 5 bases at V and 5 bases at J; junction bases unmatched: 4. This CDR3 is built from 14 residues. Germline CDR1 LNHDA, CDR2 SQIVND (reference sequence). The entire variable domain, with the rest obtained from reference TRBV19 and TRBJ2-3, is as follows: DGGITQSPKYLFRKEGQNVTLSCEQNLNHDAMYWYRQDPGQGLRLIYYSQIVNDFQKGDIAEGYSVSREKKESFPLTVTSAQKNPTAFYLCASSPIAGGDTQYFGPGTRLTVL.

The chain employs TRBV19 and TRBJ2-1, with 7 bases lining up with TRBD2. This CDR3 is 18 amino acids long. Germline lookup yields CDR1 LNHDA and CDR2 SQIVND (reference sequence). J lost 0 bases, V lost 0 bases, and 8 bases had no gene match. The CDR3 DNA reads TGTGCCAGTAGTATAGAGGGAGGGCTAACCCGCTCCTACAATGAGCAGTTCTTC. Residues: CASSIEGGLTRSYNEQFF.

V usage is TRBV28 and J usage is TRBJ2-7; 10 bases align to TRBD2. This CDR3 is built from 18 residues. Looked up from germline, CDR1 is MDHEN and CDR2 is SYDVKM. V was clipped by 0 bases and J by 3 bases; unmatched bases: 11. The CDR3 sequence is CASSLCVSGRLLDYEQYF. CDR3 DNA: TGTGCCAGCAGTTTATGTGTTAGCGGGAGGCTACTAGACTACGAGCAGTACTTC.

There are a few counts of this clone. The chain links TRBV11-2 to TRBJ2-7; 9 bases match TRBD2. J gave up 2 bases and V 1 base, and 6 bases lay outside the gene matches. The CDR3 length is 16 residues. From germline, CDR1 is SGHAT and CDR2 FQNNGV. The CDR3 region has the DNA TGTGCCAGCAGCTTAGCGACTAGCGGCCTAGCCTACGAGCAGTACTTC. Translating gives CASSLATSGLAYEQYF.

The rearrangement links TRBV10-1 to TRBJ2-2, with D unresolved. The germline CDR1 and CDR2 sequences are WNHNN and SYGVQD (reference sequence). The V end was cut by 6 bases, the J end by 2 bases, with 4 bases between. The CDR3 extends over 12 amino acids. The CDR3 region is CASRANTGELFF. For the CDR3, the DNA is TGCGCCAGCAGAGCAAACACCGGGGAGCTGTTTTTT.

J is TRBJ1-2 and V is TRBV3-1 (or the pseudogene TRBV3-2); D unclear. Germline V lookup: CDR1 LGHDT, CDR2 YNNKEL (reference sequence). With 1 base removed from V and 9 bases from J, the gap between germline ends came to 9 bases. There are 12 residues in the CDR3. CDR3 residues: CASSQGSSRYTF. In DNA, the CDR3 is TGTGCCAGCAGCCAAGGAAGCTCACGCTACACCTTC.

Written as DNA, the CDR3 is TGTGCCAGCAGTTTTGAGGGTCTTCATGGCTACACCTTC. Encoded protein: CASSFEGLHGYTF. The chain links TRBV12-3 or TRBV12-4 to TRBJ1-2; D unclear. The CDR3 is 13 amino acids. The V gene lost 3 bases and the J gene lost 6 bases, with 11 bases spanning the gap.

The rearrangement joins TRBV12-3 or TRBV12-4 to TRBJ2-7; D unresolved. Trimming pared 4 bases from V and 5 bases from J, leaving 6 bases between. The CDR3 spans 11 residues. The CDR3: CASSSADEQYF. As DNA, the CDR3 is TGTGCCAGCAGTTCGGCGGACGAGCAGTACTTC.

The CDR3 sequence is CASNTGTGVYEQYF. CDR3 bases: TGTGCCAGTAATACCGGGACAGGGGTTTACGAGCAGTACTTC. The chain combines TRBV19 with TRBJ2-7; TRBD1 matches at 10 bases. The J segment lost 4 bases and the V segment lost 7 bases, leaving 7 bases of the junction unmatched. The CDR3 has 14 residues. Per germline, CDR1 LNHDA and CDR2 SQIVND (reference sequence).

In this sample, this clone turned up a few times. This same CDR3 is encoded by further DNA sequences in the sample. The CDR3 is CASSGDRGYNSPLHF. The DNA for the CDR3 is TGTGCCAGCAGTGGCGACAGGGGGTATAATTCACCCCTCCACTTT. V usage is TRBV2 and J usage is TRBJ1-6; TRBD1 aligns across 9 bases. V shed 4 bases and J 4 bases; nucleotides not matched to a gene: 2. The CDR3 loop spans 15 amino acids. Germline V gives CDR1 SNHLY, CDR2 FYNNEI.

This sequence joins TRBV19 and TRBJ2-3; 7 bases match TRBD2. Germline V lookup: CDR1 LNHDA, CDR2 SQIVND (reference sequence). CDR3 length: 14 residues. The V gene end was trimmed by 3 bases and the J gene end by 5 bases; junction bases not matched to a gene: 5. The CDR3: CASSMGGGKDTQYF. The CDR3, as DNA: TGTGCCAGTAGTATGGGGGGGGGTAAAGATACGCAGTATTTT.

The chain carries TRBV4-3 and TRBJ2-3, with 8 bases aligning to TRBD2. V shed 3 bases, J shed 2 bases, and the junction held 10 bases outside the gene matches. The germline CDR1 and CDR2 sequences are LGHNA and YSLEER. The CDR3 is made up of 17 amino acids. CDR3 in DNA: TGCGCCAGCAGCCATCGGCCGCTAGCGGGTATCACAGATACGCAGTATTTT. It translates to CASSHRPLAGITDTQYF.

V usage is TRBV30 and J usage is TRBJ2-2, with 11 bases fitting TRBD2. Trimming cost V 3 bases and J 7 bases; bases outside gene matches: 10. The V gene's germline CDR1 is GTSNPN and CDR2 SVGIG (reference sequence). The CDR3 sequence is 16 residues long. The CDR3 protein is CAWRRLAGGLVGELFF. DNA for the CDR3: TGTGCCTGGAGGCGATTAGCGGGAGGGCTGGTCGGGGAGCTGTTTTTT.

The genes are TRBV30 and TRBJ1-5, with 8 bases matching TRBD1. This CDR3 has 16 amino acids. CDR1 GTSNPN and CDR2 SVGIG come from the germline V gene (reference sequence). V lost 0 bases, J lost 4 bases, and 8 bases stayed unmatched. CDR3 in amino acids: CAWSVWTGTTNQPQHF. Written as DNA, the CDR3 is TGTGCCTGGAGTGTATGGACAGGGACCACTAATCAGCCCCAGCATTTT.

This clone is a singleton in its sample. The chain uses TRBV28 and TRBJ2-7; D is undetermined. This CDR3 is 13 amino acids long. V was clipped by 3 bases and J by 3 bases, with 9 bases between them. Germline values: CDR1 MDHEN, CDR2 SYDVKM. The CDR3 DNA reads TGTGCCAGCAGTTTCGGCGGAAGCTACGAGCAGTACGTC. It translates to CASSFGGSYEQYV.

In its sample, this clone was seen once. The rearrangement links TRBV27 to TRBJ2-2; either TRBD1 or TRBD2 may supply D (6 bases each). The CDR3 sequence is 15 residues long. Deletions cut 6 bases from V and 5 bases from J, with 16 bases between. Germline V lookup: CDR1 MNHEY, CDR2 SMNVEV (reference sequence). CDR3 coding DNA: TGTGCCAGCAGGCTTACAGGGAGGTGGACCGGGGAGCTGTTTTTT. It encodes CASRLTGRWTGELFF.

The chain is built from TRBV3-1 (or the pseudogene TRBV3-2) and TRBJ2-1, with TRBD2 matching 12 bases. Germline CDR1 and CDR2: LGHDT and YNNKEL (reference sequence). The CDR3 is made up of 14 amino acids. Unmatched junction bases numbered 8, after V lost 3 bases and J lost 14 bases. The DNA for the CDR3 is TGTGCCAGCAGCCAGGGACTAGCGGGTGAGGGAGAGTTCTTC. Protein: CASSQGLAGEGEFF.

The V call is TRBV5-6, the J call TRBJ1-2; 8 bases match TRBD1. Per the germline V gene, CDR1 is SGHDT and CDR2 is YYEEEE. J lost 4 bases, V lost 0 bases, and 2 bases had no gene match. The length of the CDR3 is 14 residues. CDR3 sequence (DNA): TGTGCCAGCAGCTTGGTAGGACAGGGCTATGGCTACACCTTC. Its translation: CASSLVGQGYGYTF.

CDR3: CASTYSEKLFF. The DNA for the CDR3 is TGTGCCAGCACCTATTCCGAAAAACTGTTTTTT. The chain has TRBV2 and TRBJ1-4; D is ambiguous. Per the germline V gene, CDR1 is SNHLY and CDR2 is FYNNEI. The CDR3 runs 11 residues. Trimming pared 7 bases from V and 8 bases from J, leaving 8 bases between.

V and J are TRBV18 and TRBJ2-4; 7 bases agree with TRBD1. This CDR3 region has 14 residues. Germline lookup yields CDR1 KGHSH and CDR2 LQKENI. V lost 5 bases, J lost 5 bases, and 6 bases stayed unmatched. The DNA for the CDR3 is TGTGCCAGCTCAAAGCAGGGGGATCAAAACATTCAGTACTTC. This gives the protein CASSKQGDQNIQYF. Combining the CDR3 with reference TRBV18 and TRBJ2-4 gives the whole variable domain NAGVMQNPRHLVRRRGQEARLRCSPMKGHSHVYWYRQLPEEGLKFMVYLQKENIIDESGMPKERFSAEFPKEGPSILRIQQVVRGDSAAYFCASSKQGDQNIQYFGAGTRLSVL.

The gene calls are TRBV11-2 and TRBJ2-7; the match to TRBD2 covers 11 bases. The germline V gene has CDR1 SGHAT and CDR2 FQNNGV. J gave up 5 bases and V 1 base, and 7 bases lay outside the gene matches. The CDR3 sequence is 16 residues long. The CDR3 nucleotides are TGTGCCAGCAGCTTAGTGCCGCTAGCGGGGGGACACGAGCAGTACTTC. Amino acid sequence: CASSLVPLAGGHEQYF.

The CDR3 sequence: CASSQETTGLNTGELFF. DNA of the CDR3: TGTGCCAGCAGCCAAGAGACGACAGGGCTGAACACCGGGGAGCTGTTTTTT. This sequence joins TRBV3-1 (or the pseudogene TRBV3-2) and TRBJ2-2, with 7 bases aligning to TRBD1. The CDR3 runs 17 residues. Trimming removed 0 bases from V and 1 base from J; junction bases left unmatched: 5. The germline V gene encodes CDR1 LGHDT and CDR2 YNNKEL (reference sequence).